This T cell receptor beta chain was sequenced during a study of T-cell reconstitution after alpha-beta-depleted transplantation in children. In regard to this clonotype: Its antigen is undetermined.

Trimming took 5 bases from V and 3 from J; bases not matched to a gene: 17. CDR1 SGHAT and CDR2 FQNNGV come from the germline V gene. CDR3 length: 18 residues. Notes on the study in general: Several hundred graft clones that had expanded were reportedly the source of alpha-beta T cells about two months after transplant. In some patients, recipient T cells and intrathymic progenitors surviving conditioning explained high day-60 diversity. The authors attributed T-cell counts and diversity one year after transplant mostly to newly produced T cells.

As it was prepared, the TCRbeta library received unique molecular identifiers. TCRdb reanalysed the PCR reads using MiXCR and keeps one entry per CDR3 protein. The data hold 300,000 to 400,000 distinct CDR3 sequences, with around 15% observed a single time. Sequencing was performed on PBMCs, mostly from graft donor cells, taken 360 days after TCRalphabeta/CD19-depleted stem cell transplant. The TCR comes from a male patient aged 2 to 10 who had a stem cell transplant for acute lymphoblastic leukemia, so the T cells may come from the graft donor. The V and J genes are TRBV11-2 and TRBJ1-2, with 8 bases matching TRBD1. CDR3 sequence: CASSALGGTGPLDYGYTF. CDR3 nucleotide sequence: TGTGCCAGCAGCGCCCTCGGGGGGACAGGCCCTCTCGACTATGGCTACACCTTC.